This T cell receptor beta chain was sequenced for a study of T cells expressing NK-cell markers. Study information: Obtained from sorted CD3+CD56+NKG2C+, CD3+CD56+NKG2C- and CD3+CD56-NKG2C+ T cells were the TCR beta repertoires. Study outcomes and limitations: Whether expanded NKG2C+ T cell clones recognized HCMV stayed uncertain.

TCRdb reprocessed the 5' RACE reads; each CDR3 protein has one entry and no DNA is given. The table for this sample gives a few hundred thousand distinct CDR3 sequences. To note about this clonotype: Its specificity is not known.

CDR3 length: 16 residues. Germline V gene lookup returns CDR1 MDHEN and CDR2 SYDVKM. Sequencing used blood T cells: a sorted CD56 or NKG2C T cell subset, CD4+ or CD8+ T cells, or bulk PBMC T cells (not recorded which). The source is a man between 18 and 69 years old in good health. V gene TRBV28 combines with J gene TRBJ1-2; without DNA, the TCRdb call of TRBD1 cannot be checked. CDR3 region: CASSLGGAGADYGYTF.